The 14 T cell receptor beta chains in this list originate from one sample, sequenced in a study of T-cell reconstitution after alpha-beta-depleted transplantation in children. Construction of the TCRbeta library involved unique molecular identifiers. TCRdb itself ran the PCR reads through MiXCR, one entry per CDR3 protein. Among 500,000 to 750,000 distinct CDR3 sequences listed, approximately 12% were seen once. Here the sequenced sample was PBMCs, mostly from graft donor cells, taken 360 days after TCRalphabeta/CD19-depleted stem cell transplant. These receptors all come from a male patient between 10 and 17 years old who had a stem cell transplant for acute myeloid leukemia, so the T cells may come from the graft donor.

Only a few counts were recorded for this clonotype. The CDR3 protein is CSAKALNTEAFF. The CDR3 nucleotides read TGCAGTGCTAAGGCCTTGAACACTGAAGCTTTCTTT. V is TRBV20-1 and J is TRBJ1-1; D is unresolved. V was pared by 4 bases and J by 0 bases, with 6 bases between. Germline V gene sequence: CDR1 DFQATT, CDR2 SNEGSKA (reference sequence). The CDR3 totals 12 residues.

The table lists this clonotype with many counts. The CDR3 DNA follows: TGTGCCAGCAGCGTAGGGGAGGGACAGATGTACAATGAGCAGTTCTTC. This sequence encodes CASSVGEGQMYNEQFF. The chain is built from TRBV9 and TRBJ2-1, with D perhaps given as TRBD1 or TRBD2 (7 bases each). The V and J ends lost 0 bases and 4 bases respectively, with 14 bases between them. The CDR3 totals 16 residues. Germline CDR1 is SGDLS and CDR2 is YYNGEE.

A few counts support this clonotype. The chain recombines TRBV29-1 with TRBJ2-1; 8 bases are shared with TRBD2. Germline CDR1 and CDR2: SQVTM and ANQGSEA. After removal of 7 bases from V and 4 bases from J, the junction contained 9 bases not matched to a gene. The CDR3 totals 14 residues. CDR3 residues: CSAPSGSSYNEQFF. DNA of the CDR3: TGCAGCGCACCCAGCGGGAGCAGTTACAATGAGCAGTTCTTC.

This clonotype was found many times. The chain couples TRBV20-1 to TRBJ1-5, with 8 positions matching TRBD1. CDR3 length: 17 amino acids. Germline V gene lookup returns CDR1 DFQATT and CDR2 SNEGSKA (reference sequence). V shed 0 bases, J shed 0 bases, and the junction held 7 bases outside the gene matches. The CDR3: CSARDGTGLYSNQPQHF. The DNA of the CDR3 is TGCAGTGCTAGAGACGGGACAGGCCTTTATAGCAATCAGCCCCAGCATTTT.

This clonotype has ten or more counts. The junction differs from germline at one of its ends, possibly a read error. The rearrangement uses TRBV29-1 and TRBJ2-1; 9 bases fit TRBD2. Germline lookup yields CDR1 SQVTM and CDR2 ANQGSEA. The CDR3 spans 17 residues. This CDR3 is CRVGGDRREGPRNEQFF. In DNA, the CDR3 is TGCAGGGTTGGGGGTGACAGGCGGGAGGGCCCTCGGAATGAGCAGTTCTTC.

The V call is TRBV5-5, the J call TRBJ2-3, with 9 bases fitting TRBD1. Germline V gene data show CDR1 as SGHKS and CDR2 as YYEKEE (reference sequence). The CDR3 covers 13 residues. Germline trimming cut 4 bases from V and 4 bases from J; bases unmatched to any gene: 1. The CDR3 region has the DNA TGTGCCAGCAGCCGACAGGGGGCAGATACGCAGTATTTT. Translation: CASSRQGADTQYF.

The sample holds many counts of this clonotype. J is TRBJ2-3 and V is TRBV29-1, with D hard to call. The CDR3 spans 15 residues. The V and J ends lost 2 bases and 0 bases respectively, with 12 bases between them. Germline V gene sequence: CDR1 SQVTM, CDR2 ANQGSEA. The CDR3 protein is CSVETRAPSTDTQYF. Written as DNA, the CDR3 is TGCAGCGTTGAAACCCGAGCTCCTAGCACAGATACGCAGTATTTT.

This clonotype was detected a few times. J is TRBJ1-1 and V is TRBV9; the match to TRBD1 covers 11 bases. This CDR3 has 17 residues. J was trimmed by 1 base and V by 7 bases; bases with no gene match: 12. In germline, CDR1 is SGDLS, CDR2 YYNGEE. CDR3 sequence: CASRPRTGGAGNTEAFF. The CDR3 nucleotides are TGTGCCAGCCGGCCGAGGACAGGGGGCGCAGGGAACACTGAAGCTTTCTTT.

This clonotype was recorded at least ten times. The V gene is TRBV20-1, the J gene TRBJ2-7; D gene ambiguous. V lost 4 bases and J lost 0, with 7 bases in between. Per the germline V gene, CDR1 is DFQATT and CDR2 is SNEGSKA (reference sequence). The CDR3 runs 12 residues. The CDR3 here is CSATFPSYEQYF. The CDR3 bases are TGCAGTGCTACCTTTCCCTCCTACGAGCAGTACTTC.

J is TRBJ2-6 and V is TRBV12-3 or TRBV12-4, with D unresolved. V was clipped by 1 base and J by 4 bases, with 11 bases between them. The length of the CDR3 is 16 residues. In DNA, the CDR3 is TGTGCCAGCAGTTTAGATTTGTCAGCCGGGGCCAACGTCCTGACTTTC. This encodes CASSLDLSAGANVLTF.

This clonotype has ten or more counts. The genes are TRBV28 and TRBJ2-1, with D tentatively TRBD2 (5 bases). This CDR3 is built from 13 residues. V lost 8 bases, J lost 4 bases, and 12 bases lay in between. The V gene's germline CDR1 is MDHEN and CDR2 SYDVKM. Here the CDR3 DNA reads TGTGCCAGCGGGAGTATGAGGTACAATGAGCAGTTCTTC. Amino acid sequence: CASGSMRYNEQFF.

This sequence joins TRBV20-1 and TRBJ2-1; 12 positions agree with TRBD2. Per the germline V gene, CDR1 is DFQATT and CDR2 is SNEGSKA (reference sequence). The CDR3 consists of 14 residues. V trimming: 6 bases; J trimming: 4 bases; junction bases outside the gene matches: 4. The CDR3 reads CSADGTSGYNEQFF. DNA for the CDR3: TGCAGTGCGGACGGGACTAGCGGGTACAATGAGCAGTTCTTC.

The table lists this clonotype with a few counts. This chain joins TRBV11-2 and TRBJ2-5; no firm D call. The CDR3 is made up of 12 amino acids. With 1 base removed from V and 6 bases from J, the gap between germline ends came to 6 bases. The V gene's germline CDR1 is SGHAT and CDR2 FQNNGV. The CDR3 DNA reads TGTGCCAGCAGCTTAGGATCGAAGACCCAGTACTTC. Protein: CASSLGSKTQYF.

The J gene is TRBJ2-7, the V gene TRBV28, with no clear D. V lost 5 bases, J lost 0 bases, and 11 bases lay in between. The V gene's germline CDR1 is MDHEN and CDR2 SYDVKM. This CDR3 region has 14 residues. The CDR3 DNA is TGTGCCAGCAGTGTGATGGGCGCCTCCTACGAGCAGTACTTC. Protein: CASSVMGASYEQYF.